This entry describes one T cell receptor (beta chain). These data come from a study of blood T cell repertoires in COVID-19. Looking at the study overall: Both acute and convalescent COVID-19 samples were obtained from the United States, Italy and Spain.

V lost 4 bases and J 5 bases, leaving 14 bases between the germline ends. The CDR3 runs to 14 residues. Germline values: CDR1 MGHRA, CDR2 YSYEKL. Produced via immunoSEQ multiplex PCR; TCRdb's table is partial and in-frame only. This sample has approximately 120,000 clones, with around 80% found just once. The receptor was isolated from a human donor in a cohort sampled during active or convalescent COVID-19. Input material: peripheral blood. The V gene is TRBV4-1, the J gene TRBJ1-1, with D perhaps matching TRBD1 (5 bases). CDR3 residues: CASSPGGGGTEAFF. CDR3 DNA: TGCGCCAGCAGCCCCGGTGGGGGAGGGACTGAAGCTTTCTTT.